This T cell receptor beta chain was captured by sequencing in a study of circulating and synovial CD4+ cells in juvenile arthritis. With regard to this clone: What it binds is not known.

Assay used: immunoSEQ multiplex PCR; TCRdb lists only in-frame clones, some missing. The top ten hold about 0.7% of the sample, which has 34,000 or so clones, 94% seen once. General study findings and limits: Diversity here was lower than in bulk blood CD4 cells. T cell genome counts differed by at least an order of magnitude between CPL and CD4 samples. Circulating pathogenic-like lymphocytes shared a substantially higher fraction of CDR3 sequences with synovium than bulk blood. Deeper sequencing increased measured overlap with synovial clonotypes.

CDR3 length: 15 residues. The V gene's germline CDR1 is SGHRS and CDR2 YFSETQ. V shed 0 bases and J shed 4 bases, with 13 bases lying between them. J is TRBJ1-2 and V is TRBV5-1, with a tentative D call TRBD1 (6 bases). Sequenced input: CD4+ T cells from blood. This receptor was identified in a human donor with juvenile idiopathic arthritis. CDR3: CASSLAEGRGYGYTF. The CDR3 nucleotides read TGCGCCAGCAGCTTGGCAGAGGGCAGGGGCTATGGCTACACCTTC.